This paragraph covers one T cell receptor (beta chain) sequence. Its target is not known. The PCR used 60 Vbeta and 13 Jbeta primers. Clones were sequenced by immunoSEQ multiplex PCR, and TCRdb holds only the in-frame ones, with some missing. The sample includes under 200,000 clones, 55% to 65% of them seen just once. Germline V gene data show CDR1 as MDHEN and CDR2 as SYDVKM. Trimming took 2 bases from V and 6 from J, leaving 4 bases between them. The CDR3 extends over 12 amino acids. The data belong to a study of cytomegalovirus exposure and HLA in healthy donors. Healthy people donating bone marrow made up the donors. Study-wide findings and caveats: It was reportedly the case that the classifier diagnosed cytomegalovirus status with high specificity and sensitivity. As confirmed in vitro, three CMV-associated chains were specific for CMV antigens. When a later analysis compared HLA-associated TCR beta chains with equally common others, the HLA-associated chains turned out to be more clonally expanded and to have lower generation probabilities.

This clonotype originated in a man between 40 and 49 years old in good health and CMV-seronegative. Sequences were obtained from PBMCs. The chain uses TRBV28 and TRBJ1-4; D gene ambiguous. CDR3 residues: CASSLPDEKLFF. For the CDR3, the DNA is TGTGCCAGCAGTTTACCTGATGAAAAACTGTTTTTT.